What follows describes a single T cell receptor beta chain. This entry belongs to a study of cytomegalovirus exposure and HLA in healthy donors. The table came from immunoSEQ multiplex PCR; TCRdb's copy has only in-frame clones and leaves some out. The table includes some 100,000 clones, about 85% detected once. The V gene's germline CDR1 is SGHNT and CDR2 YYREEE (reference sequence). Between the trimmed V and J ends, which lost 0 bases and 5 bases, there was a span of 21 bases. The CDR3 is 17 amino acids. V is TRBV5-4 and J is TRBJ2-7; TRBD2 is a possible D gene (5 bases). Specimen: PBMCs. The clonotype was recovered from a man younger than 35 in good health and CMV-seropositive. CDR3 amino acids: CASSLAEGELVVHEQYF. The DNA for the CDR3 is TGTGCCAGCAGCTTGGCCGAGGGTGAGCTAGTGGTCCACGAGCAGTACTTC.